Shown below are 13 T cell receptor beta chains from a single sample sequenced in a study of cytomegalovirus exposure and HLA in healthy donors. The PCR employed 60 Vbeta primers together with 13 Jbeta primers. TCRdb's table, derived via immunoSEQ multiplex PCR, lists solely in-frame clones and lacks some. The table shows 120,000 or so clones, with 17% occurring only once. The source material was PBMCs. The receptor set was obtained from a female donor in good health and CMV-seropositive.

In this sample, this clone turned up a few times. Without the conserved terminal phenylalanine or tryptophan, this CDR3 likely stems from a read error. The chain uses TRBV6-5 and TRBJ1-2; 8 positions match TRBD1. The length of the CDR3 is 13 residues. V was pared by 6 bases and J by 6 bases, with 6 bases of the junction left unmatched. The germline CDR1 and CDR2 sequences are MNHEY and SVGAGI. The CDR3 DNA is TGTGCCAGCAGCCCAGGGGGCAGACATGGCTACACCTTG. Translated, it gives CASSPGGRHGYTL.

The sample holds a few counts of this clone. V and J are TRBV10-2 and TRBJ2-7; weak D call: TRBD1 (5 bases). Germline CDR1 and CDR2: WSHSY and SAAADI. This CDR3 is built from 13 residues. V lost 6 bases and J 3 bases, leaving 12 bases between the germline ends. The CDR3 DNA is TGCGCCAGCAGCGACAGTAGGAGCTACGAGCAGTACTTC. It is translated as CASSDSRSYEQYF.

The chain combines TRBV9 with TRBJ2-1, with 10 bases matching TRBD2. From germline, CDR1 is SGDLS and CDR2 YYNGEE. V trimming: 0 bases; J trimming: 10 bases; junction bases outside the gene matches: 7. CDR3 length: 15 residues. CDR3 sequence reads: CASSVVTSGIREQFF. CDR3 bases: TGTGCCAGCAGCGTAGTAACTAGCGGGATTCGGGAGCAGTTCTTC.

The gene calls are TRBV25-1 and TRBJ2-3; possibly TRBD1 for D (5 bases). This CDR3 spans 14 amino acids. Germline values: CDR1 MGHDK, CDR2 SYGVNS. Trimming shortened V by 3 bases and J by 2 bases, and 9 bases separated the two germline ends. The CDR3 loop is CASSDRVSTDTQYF. In DNA, the CDR3 is TGTGCCAGCAGTGACAGGGTTTCCACAGATACGCAGTATTTT.

V usage is TRBV4-3 and J usage is TRBJ2-3; TRBD2 might be the D (5 bases). Trimming shortened V by 0 bases and J by 3 bases, and 7 bases separated the two germline ends. Per the germline V gene, CDR1 is LGHNA and CDR2 is YSLEER. The CDR3 consists of 14 residues. CDR3 nucleotide sequence: TGCGCCAGCAGCCAAGATGGCGGGACAGATACGCAGTATTTT. As protein: CASSQDGGTDTQYF.

This clone was recorded once. This rearrangement joins TRBV7-2 to TRBJ2-1, with D perhaps TRBD1 (5 bases). The CDR3 runs to 15 residues. Germline V gene sequence: CDR1 SGHTA, CDR2 FQGNSA. Trimming removed 4 bases at V and 0 bases at J, with 10 bases between. The CDR3 region is CASSSTEASYNEQFF. CDR3 nucleotides: TGTGCCAGCAGCTCGACAGAGGCCTCCTACAATGAGCAGTTCTTC.

The V gene is TRBV25-1, the J gene TRBJ2-3, with D possibly matching TRBD2 (6 bases). The CDR3 runs 15 residues. Germline assignment: CDR1 MGHDK and CDR2 SYGVNS. V was clipped by 3 bases and J by 4 bases, with 14 bases between them. CDR3 protein: CASSDSKGGPDTQYF. In DNA form, the CDR3 reads TGTGCCAGCAGTGATTCGAAGGGAGGCCCAGATACGCAGTATTTT. The whole variable domain, remainder taken from reference TRBV25-1 and TRBJ2-3, is EADIYQTPRYLVIGTGKKITLECSQTMGHDKMYWYQQDPGMELHLIHYSYGVNSTEKGDLSSESTVSRIRTEHFPLTLESARPSHTSQYLCASSDSKGGPDTQYFGPGTRLTVL.

In its sample, this clone was seen a few times. The chain links TRBV28 to TRBJ1-1, with D tentatively TRBD1 (5 bases). V was shortened by 3 bases and J by 7 bases, with 21 bases between the two germline ends. Germline V gene sequence: CDR1 MDHEN, CDR2 SYDVKM. This CDR3 has 16 residues. The CDR3 DNA follows: TGTGCCAGCAGTTTTACCTGGGGGGATGAGTATCGTGAAGCTTTCTTT. It specifies CASSFTWGDEYREAFF.

This clone has only a few counts. This chain uses TRBV28 with TRBJ1-5; D is possibly TRBD1 (5 bases). The germline CDR1 and CDR2 sequences are MDHEN and SYDVKM. This CDR3 contains 14 residues. The V and J ends lost 3 bases and 1 base respectively, with 7 bases between them. Written as DNA, the CDR3 is TGTGCCAGCAGTTTTGACAGAAGCAATCAGCCCCAGCATTTT. Its protein product is CASSFDRSNQPQHF.

This clone came up a few times. The chain carries TRBV5-4 and TRBJ1-1, with D perhaps TRBD1 (5 bases). The CDR3 is 14 residues long. V lost 3 bases and J 1 base, leaving 10 bases between the germline ends. CDR1 is SGHNT and CDR2 is YYREEE in the germline V gene (reference sequence). Written as DNA, the CDR3 is TGTGCCAGCAGCTACGTGGGGGGGAACACTGAAGCTTTCTTT. As protein: CASSYVGGNTEAFF.

This sequence joins TRBV7-2 and TRBJ2-1; tentative D call: TRBD2 (5 bases). Trimming removed 10 bases at V and 0 bases at J, with 16 bases between. The CDR3 is 15 residues long. CDR1 and CDR2 (germline): SGHTA, FQGNSA. CDR3 residues: CAIAEGVVSYNEQFF. The CDR3 nucleotides read TGTGCCATAGCTGAGGGCGTCGTCTCCTACAATGAGCAGTTCTTC.

The V gene is TRBV7-6, the J gene TRBJ2-2, with TRBD2 matching over 8 bases. J was trimmed by 5 bases and V by 3 bases; bases with no gene match: 11. CDR1 is SGHVS and CDR2 is FNYEAQ in the germline V gene. The CDR3 covers 17 residues. CDR3 protein: CASSLEGTSLWTGELFF. CDR3 bases: TGTGCCAGCAGCTTGGAGGGGACTAGTCTTTGGACCGGGGAGCTGTTTTTT.

The DNA of the CDR3 is TGCGCCAGCAGACGTCGCACAGGGGGGGTCTACGAGCAGTACTTC. Residues: CASRRRTGGVYEQYF. The rearrangement uses TRBV5-1 and TRBJ2-7, with D possibly being TRBD1 (8 bases). Per germline, CDR1 SGHRS and CDR2 YFSETQ. The V end lost 5 bases, the J end lost 3 bases, and 18 bases lay between the germline ends. This CDR3 comprises 15 residues. Based on the CDR3 plus reference TRBV5-1 and TRBJ2-7, the full variable domain is KAGVTQTPRYLIKTRGQQVTLSCSPISGHRSVSWYQQTPGQGLQFLFEYFSETQRNKGNFPGRFSGRQFSNSRSEMNVSTLELGDSALYLCASRRRTGGVYEQYFGPGTRLTVT.